This T cell receptor beta chain originates from a study of identical twins. In TCRdb, the 5' RACE reads were re-called with MiXCR into one record per CDR3 protein. The sample has approximately 500,000 distinct CDR3 sequences; around 24% are singletons. This CDR3 is built from 14 residues. The V end was cut by 1 base, the J end by 7 bases, with 11 bases between. Germline loops: CDR1 MNHNS, CDR2 SASEGT. Whole-study results and caveats: There were fewer insertions in abundant cord blood beta clonotypes, but memory repertoires showed no such pattern. Models came in too low on out-of-frame TCR alpha sharing in monozygotic twins.

With regard to this clonotype: What it binds is unknown.

The sample also formed part of further work on T cells expressing NK-cell markers. That source notes: Dominant NKG2C+ clonotype frequencies of 1.0-7.0% of CD8+ T cells were measured in about 6 donors.

The chain recombines TRBV6-1 with TRBJ2-4; D is uncertain. The sample comprised CD4+ T cells sorted from blood. The sequence was collected from a woman between 18 and 30 years old in good health. CDR3 sequence reads: CASSEGGINNIQYF. CDR3 bases: TGTGCCAGCAGTGAAGGAGGTATCAATAACATTCAGTACTTC.